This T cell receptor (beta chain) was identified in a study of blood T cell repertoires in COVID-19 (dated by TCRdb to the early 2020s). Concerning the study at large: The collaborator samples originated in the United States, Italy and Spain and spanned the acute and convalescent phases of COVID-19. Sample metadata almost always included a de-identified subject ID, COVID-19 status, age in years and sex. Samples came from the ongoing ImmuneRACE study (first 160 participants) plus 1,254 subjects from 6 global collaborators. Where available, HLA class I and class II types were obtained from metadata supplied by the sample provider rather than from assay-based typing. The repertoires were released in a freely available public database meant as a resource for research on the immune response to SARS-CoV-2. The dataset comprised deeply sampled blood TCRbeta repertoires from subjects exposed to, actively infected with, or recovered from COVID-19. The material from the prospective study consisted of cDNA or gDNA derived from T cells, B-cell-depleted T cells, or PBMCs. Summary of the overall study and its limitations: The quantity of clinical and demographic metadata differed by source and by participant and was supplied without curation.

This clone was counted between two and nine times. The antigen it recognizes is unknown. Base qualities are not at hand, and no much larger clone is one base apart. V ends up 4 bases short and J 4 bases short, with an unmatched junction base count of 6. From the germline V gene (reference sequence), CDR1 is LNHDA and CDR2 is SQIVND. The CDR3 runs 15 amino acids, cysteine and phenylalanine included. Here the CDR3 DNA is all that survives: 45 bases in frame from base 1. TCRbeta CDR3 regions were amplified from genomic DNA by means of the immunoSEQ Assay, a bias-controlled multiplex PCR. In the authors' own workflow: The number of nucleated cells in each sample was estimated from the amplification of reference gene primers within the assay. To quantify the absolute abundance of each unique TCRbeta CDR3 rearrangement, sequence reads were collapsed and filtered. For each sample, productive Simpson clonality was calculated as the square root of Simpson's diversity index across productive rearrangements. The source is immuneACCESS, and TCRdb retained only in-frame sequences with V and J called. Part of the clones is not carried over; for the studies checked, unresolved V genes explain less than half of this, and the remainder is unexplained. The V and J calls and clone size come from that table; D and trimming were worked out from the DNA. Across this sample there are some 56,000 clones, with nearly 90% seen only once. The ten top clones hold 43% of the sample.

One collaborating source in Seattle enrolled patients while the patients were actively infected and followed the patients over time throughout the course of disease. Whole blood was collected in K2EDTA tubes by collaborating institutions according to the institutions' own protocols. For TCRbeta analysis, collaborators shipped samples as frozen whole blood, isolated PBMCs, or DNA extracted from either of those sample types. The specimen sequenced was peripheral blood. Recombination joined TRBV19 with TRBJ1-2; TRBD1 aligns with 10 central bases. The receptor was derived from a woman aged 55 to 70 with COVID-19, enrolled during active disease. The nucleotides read TGTGCCAGTAGTACTCGACAGGGGGCCGGCTATGGCTACACCTTC. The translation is CASSTRQGAGYGYTF.